In this sample, the clone carrying this T cell receptor (beta chain) turned up a few times. Next came a second PCR, run for about 7 to 12 cycles, which used a sample-barcoded 5' primer along with a J-beta primer mix. TCRdb reprocessed the 5' RACE reads via MiXCR and lists one record per CDR3 protein. The sample consists of roughly 1.4 million distinct CDR3 sequences, almost 60% of them appearing once. This specimen comes from a study of blood T cells in healthy people across ages. This CDR3 comprises 18 residues. V shed 3 bases and J 9 bases; nucleotides not matched to a gene: 14. The source is a man younger than 30 in good health. This chain links TRBV12-3 or TRBV12-4 with TRBJ2-4; TRBD2 aligns across 13 bases. The specimen was blood. The CDR3 sequence is CASSLVGARLAGGRIQYF. Here the CDR3 DNA reads TGTGCCAGCAGTTTGGTCGGCGCGAGACTAGCGGGGGGACGCATTCAGTACTTC.